A selection of T cell receptor beta chains follows, all from one sample in a study of cytomegalovirus exposure and HLA in healthy donors. This table comes from immunoSEQ multiplex PCR, and its TCRdb copy is limited to in-frame clones, with some not included. Among about 77,000 clones listed, roughly 78% were seen once. The sample taken for sequencing was PBMCs. These receptors all stem from a man aged 35 to 55 in good health and CMV-seronegative. CDR3s include the opening cysteine and the closing phenylalanine or tryptophan.

v_gene: TRBV5-6; j_gene: TRBJ1-1; CDR3aa: CASSFTGQQPNTEAFF
v_gene: TRBV28; j_gene: TRBJ2-6; CDR3aa: CASSLGHPTGGANVLTF
v_gene: TRBV30; j_gene: TRBJ1-5; CDR3aa: CAWSVSSGNQPQHF
v_gene: TRBV15; j_gene: TRBJ2-1; CDR3aa: CATSRGGGQVSPTSYNEQFF
v_gene: TRBV28; j_gene: TRBJ1-2; CDR3aa: CASSLSGGTADGYTF
v_gene: TRBV7-9; j_gene: TRBJ2-7; CDR3aa: CASSLEFGSAKDIDYEQYF
v_gene: TRBV29-1; j_gene: TRBJ1-1; CDR3aa: CSVAAQRMTEAFF
v_gene: TRBV4-2; j_gene: TRBJ1-3; CDR3aa: CASSNTPGLSGNTIYF
v_gene: TRBV5-1; j_gene: TRBJ2-3; CDR3aa: CASSLQGDTQYF
v_gene: TRBV7-2; j_gene: TRBJ2-7; CDR3aa: CASSLNQRAIYEQYF
v_gene: TRBV6-1; j_gene: TRBJ1-1; CDR3aa: CASSERQGAGTEAFF
v_gene: TRBV28; j_gene: TRBJ1-1; CDR3aa: CASSFRTGTGYQVNTEAFF
v_gene: TRBV6-5; j_gene: TRBJ2-3; CDR3aa: CASRHLAGGLDTQYF
v_gene: TRBV5-8; j_gene: TRBJ1-5; CDR3aa: CASRSTDRASNQPQHF
v_gene: TRBV5-4; j_gene: TRBJ2-1; CDR3aa: CASGLAGVQKIQFF
v_gene: TRBV28; j_gene: TRBJ2-2; CDR3aa: CASSPEVAGRGWAGELFF
v_gene: TRBV5-4; j_gene: TRBJ2-1; CDR3aa: CASSFGGRGSNEQFF
v_gene: TRBV2; j_gene: TRBJ2-2; CDR3aa: CASREWTYTGELFF
v_gene: TRBV5-1; j_gene: TRBJ2-1; CDR3aa: CASSLDGQGLRDEQFF
v_gene: TRBV15; j_gene: TRBJ1-5; CDR3aa: CATSGQTGLPPQPQHF
v_gene: TRBV14; j_gene: TRBJ2-3; CDR3aa: CASSQDLLAVTDTQYF
v_gene: TRBV5-4; j_gene: TRBJ2-3; CDR3aa: CATFEGGRTDTQYF
v_gene: TRBV28; j_gene: TRBJ2-7; CDR3aa: CASSSHYEQYF
v_gene: TRBV19; j_gene: TRBJ2-5; CDR3aa: CANSVGGKSETQYF
v_gene: TRBV6-5; j_gene: TRBJ1-1; CDR3aa: CASSPGRTNTEAFF
v_gene: TRBV5-1; j_gene: TRBJ2-5; CDR3aa: CASSLGGTGTEETQYF
v_gene: TRBV5-1; j_gene: TRBJ1-1; CDR3aa: CASSLGGTANTEAFF
v_gene: TRBV6-4; j_gene: TRBJ2-3; CDR3aa: CASSPSGLGTDTQYF
v_gene: TRBV29-1; j_gene: TRBJ2-5; CDR3aa: CSPKGTKKKGSGAGEETQYF
v_gene: TRBV6-5; j_gene: TRBJ2-1; CDR3aa: CASSYSAGGTYNEQFF
v_gene: TRBV4-3; j_gene: TRBJ2-6; CDR3aa: CASSQESPGLAGPKVLTF
v_gene: TRBV7-8; j_gene: TRBJ2-1; CDR3aa: CASSLNSGTVDEQFF
v_gene: TRBV30; j_gene: TRBJ1-1; CDR3aa: CAWSAITGQGTEAFF
v_gene: TRBV18; j_gene: TRBJ1-1; CDR3aa: CASSPQPMNTEAFF